This TCR beta chain was identified during a study of T-cell memory formation after mild COVID-19. Turning to the study itself: For the most part, TCR clusters were specific to one donor.

This clonotype has more than one count but fewer than ten. The antigen remains undetermined. Study outcomes and limitations: Still unconfirmed is whether the second-wave clones peaking on day 37 recognized SARS-CoV-2. Pre-infection memory carried some responding clones, suggesting that cross-reactive memory joined.

It was 5'RACE with constant-segment primers that produced the TCR alpha and TCR beta cDNA libraries, which carried sample barcodes and UMIs. TCRdb re-analysed the 5' RACE reads in MiXCR, keeping a single row per CDR3 protein. The sample holds under 300,000 distinct CDR3 sequences, roughly a tenth seen once. V lost 6 bases to trimming and J lost 4 bases, with 12 bases between them. Germline V gene sequence: CDR1 SNHLY, CDR2 FYNNEI. The CDR3 contains 13 residues. The chain links TRBV2 to TRBJ2-5; D unclear. Sequenced material: PBMCs or a T cell subset sorted from them (not recorded which). This clonotype was obtained from a man younger than 30 who had mild COVID-19 (a few samples of this study predate the infection). Cell type and time point are not known. The CDR3 DNA reads TGTGCCAGCAGGCTACCGTTAACAGAGACCCAGTACTTC. Translation: CASRLPLTETQYF.